This entry lists 26 T cell receptor beta chains sequenced from one sample in a study of type 1 regulatory T cells. TCRdb reanalysed the reads using MiXCR and keeps one entry per CDR3 protein. The profile covers 68,000 or so distinct CDR3 sequences, with approximately 47% appearing a single time and roughly 2.2% taken by the ten largest. Which antigens these TCRs recognize remains unknown. The specimen sequenced was cultured non-Tr1 T cells, either the whole culture or a sorted T cell fraction (not recorded which). These receptor sequences come from a human donor in good health.

The rearrangement joins TRBV19 to TRBJ2-2; 8 bases line up with TRBD1. Trimming cost V 6 bases and J 7 bases; bases outside gene matches: 4. The CDR3 length is 13 residues. The germline CDR1 and CDR2 sequences are LNHDA and SQIVND (reference sequence). The CDR3 sequence: CASRTGAFGELFF. The CDR3, as DNA: TGTGCCAGTAGGACAGGGGCTTTCGGGGAGCTGTTTTTT.

A few counts support this clonotype. This chain uses TRBV5-8 with TRBJ1-4; D remains unclear. This CDR3 is built from 14 residues. CDR1 and CDR2 from the germline V gene are SGHTS and YDEGEE. Trimming cost V 0 bases and J 5 bases, with 8 bases left between them. This CDR3 reads CASSLALGNEKLFF. CDR3 nucleotides: TGTGCCAGCAGCTTGGCGTTGGGGAATGAAAAACTGTTTTTT.

CDR3 region: CASSIDLAKATYGYTF. The CDR3 bases are TGTGCCAGTAGTATAGATCTTGCGAAGGCCACCTATGGCTACACCTTC. The chain has TRBV19 and TRBJ1-2; D ambiguous. The ends were cut back, 0 bases at V and 4 bases at J, with 15 bases in the middle. Germline values: CDR1 LNHDA, CDR2 SQIVND (reference sequence). The CDR3 consists of 16 residues.

The table lists this clonotype with a few counts. For the CDR3, the DNA is TGCAGCGTTGCTGAAAGGGGGCGTGAGACCCAGTACTTC. Its translation: CSVAERGRETQYF. The chain employs TRBV29-1 and TRBJ2-5; 7 bases are shared with TRBD1. Per the germline V gene, CDR1 is SQVTM and CDR2 is ANQGSEA. This CDR3 has 13 residues. Losses at the gene ends were 4 bases for V and 5 bases for J; bases not matched to a gene: 7.

This clonotype has more than one count but fewer than ten. This chain joins TRBV28 and TRBJ2-3; 12 positions match TRBD2. Germline V gene sequence: CDR1 MDHEN, CDR2 SYDVKM. The V gene end was trimmed by 8 bases and the J gene end by 1 base; junction bases not matched to a gene: 31. The CDR3 runs to 24 residues. CDR3 amino acids: CASLLRVQIPSASGGAGGTDTQYF. The CDR3 DNA reads as TGTGCCAGCCTTTTGCGGGTTCAGATACCCTCTGCTAGCGGGGGGGCAGGAGGCACAGATACGCAGTATTTT.

V is TRBV5-1 and J is TRBJ1-5, with D unclear. The CDR3 consists of 15 residues. CDR1 and CDR2 (germline): SGHRS, YFSETQ. With 1 base removed from V and 0 bases from J, the gap between germline ends came to 8 bases. CDR3 nucleotide sequence: TGCGCCAGCAGCTTGACTGGGAATAGCAATCAGCCCCAGCATTTT. It codes for CASSLTGNSNQPQHF.

This clonotype was observed a few times. The chain links TRBV7-6 to TRBJ2-1, with D perhaps assigned TRBD1 or TRBD2 (5 bases each). Germline V gene lookup returns CDR1 SGHVS and CDR2 FNYEAQ. The CDR3 sequence is 15 residues long. Trimming took off 1 base at V and 1 base at J, with 8 bases between the two ends. The CDR3 nucleotides read TGTGCCAGCAGCTTAGTTGGGGGTTCCTACAATGAGCAGTTCTTC. Translated, it gives CASSLVGGSYNEQFF. Full variable domain (remainder filled in from reference TRBV7-6 and TRBJ2-1): GAGVSQSPRYKVTKRGQDVALRCDPISGHVSLYWYRQALGQGPEFLTYFNYEAQQDKSGLPNDRFSAERPEGSISTLTIQRTEQRDSAMYRCASSLVGGSYNEQFFGPGTRLTVL.

This clonotype occurred a few times. In nucleotides, the CDR3 is TGTGCCACCAGTGATAGACAGTCCTACAATGAGCAGTTCTTC. Protein sequence: CATSDRQSYNEQFF. The chain employs TRBV24-1 and TRBJ2-1, with D perhaps TRBD1 (5 bases). V lost 3 bases to trimming and J lost 1 base, with 6 bases between them. Germline-derived CDR1 and CDR2 are KGHDR and SFDVKD. The CDR3 extends over 14 amino acids.

This clonotype was picked up one time. V and J are TRBV15 and TRBJ1-2; D remains ambiguous. Per germline, CDR1 LNHNV and CDR2 YYDKDF (reference sequence). The CDR3 consists of 13 residues. V was trimmed by 7 bases and J by 8 bases, leaving 17 bases between them. The CDR3 here is CATTSGLLGGYTF. The CDR3 DNA follows: TGTGCCACCACCTCCGGGCTATTGGGGGGCTACACCTTC.

J is TRBJ1-4 and V is TRBV20-1; D not resolved. This CDR3 region has 15 residues. V was cut by 0 bases and J by 3 bases, with 11 bases left in between. Germline V gives CDR1 DFQATT, CDR2 SNEGSKA (reference sequence). CDR3 residues: CSARDSETANEKLFF. DNA for the CDR3: TGCAGTGCTAGAGATTCTGAAACGGCTAATGAAAAACTGTTTTTT.

The chain joins TRBV3-1 to TRBJ1-2, with D hard to call. There are 14 residues in the CDR3. The germline V and J ends were trimmed by 0 bases and 3 bases, with 8 bases remaining between them. CDR1 is LGHDT and CDR2 is YNNKEL in the germline V gene (reference sequence). The CDR3 DNA sequence: TGTGCCAGCAGCCAAGAAGGAAGGGACTATGGCTACACCTTC. Its translation: CASSQEGRDYGYTF.

The rearrangement links TRBV7-8 to TRBJ2-1; possibly TRBD2 for D (5 bases). Germline CDR1 is SGHVS and CDR2 is FQNEAQ. Trimming cost V 1 base and J 8 bases, with 9 bases left between them. This CDR3 has 13 residues. Written as DNA, the CDR3 is TGTGCCAGCAGCTTAGAACAGAGGGATGAGCAGTTCTTC. The encoded protein is CASSLEQRDEQFF.

J is TRBJ1-2 and V is TRBV28; D is uncertain. The CDR3 loop spans 12 amino acids. Trimming stripped 2 bases from V and 4 bases from J, with 5 bases between. Per germline, CDR1 MDHEN and CDR2 SYDVKM. The CDR3 is CASSLTTYGYTF. CDR3 bases: TGTGCCAGCAGTTTAACAACCTATGGCTACACCTTC.

The gene calls are TRBV5-1 and TRBJ2-5; 7 bases fit TRBD2. The CDR3 has 17 residues. V lost 0 bases and J lost 2; bases outside the gene matches: 10. In germline, CDR1 is SGHRS, CDR2 YFSETQ. CDR3 nucleotide sequence: TGCGCCAGCAGCTTGGGCCCTGGCGGGGGAACTCAAGAGACCCAGTACTTC. Amino acid sequence: CASSLGPGGGTQETQYF.

This clonotype was detected a few times. This chain uses TRBV20-1 with TRBJ1-6; TRBD1 matches 7 bases. This CDR3 has 13 residues. Germline V gene lookup returns CDR1 DFQATT and CDR2 SNEGSKA (reference sequence). Trimming cost V 5 bases and J 10 bases; bases outside gene matches: 8. The CDR3 nucleotides read TGCAGTGCTTCACAGGGGATAGGATCACCCCTCCACTTT. Translation: CSASQGIGSPLHF.

Worth noting for this clonotype: An end of the junction differs from the germline gene, which may be a read error. The chain employs TRBV4-2 and TRBJ1-3; no reliable D call. Per the germline V gene, CDR1 is LGHNA and CDR2 is YNFKEQ. This CDR3 spans 15 amino acids. The CDR3 DNA reads as TGTGCCAACAGCCAAGGGCGGGCCTCTGGAAACACCATATATTTT. Its protein is CANSQGRASGNTIYF.

This chain joins TRBV20-1 and TRBJ2-3; 10 bases map to TRBD2. The germline CDR1 and CDR2 sequences are DFQATT and SNEGSKA (reference sequence). The CDR3 has 14 residues. Losses at the gene ends were 3 bases for V and 3 bases for J; bases not matched to a gene: 3. The DNA for the CDR3 is TGCAGTGCTAGGGCGGGACTAGCGACAGATACGCAGTATTTT. Translated: CSARAGLATDTQYF.

The sample holds a few counts of this clonotype. The chain employs TRBV20-1 and TRBJ1-4; D is uncertain. In germline, CDR1 is DFQATT, CDR2 SNEGSKA (reference sequence). V lost 6 bases, J lost 8 bases, and 16 bases lay in between. The CDR3 extends over 13 amino acids. The chain's CDR3 is CSAVSGVHEKLFF. DNA for the CDR3: TGCAGTGCCGTATCTGGAGTTCACGAAAAACTGTTTTTT.

This clonotype was seen a few times. This rearrangement joins TRBV18 to TRBJ2-3; D is unclear. Per the germline V gene, CDR1 is KGHSH and CDR2 is LQKENI. The CDR3 has 11 amino acids. The V end lost 6 bases, the J end lost 3 bases, and 4 bases lay between the germline ends. In DNA, the CDR3 is TGTGCCAGCTCCCGGACAGATACGCAGTATTTT. Encoded protein: CASSRTDTQYF.

CDR3: CASYSEAEAFF. Here the CDR3 DNA reads TGTGCCAGCTACTCAGAGGCTGAAGCTTTCTTT. The V and J genes are TRBV7-2 and TRBJ1-1; D is undetermined. This CDR3 is built from 11 residues. The germline gives CDR1 SGHTA, CDR2 FQGNSA. The V end lost 8 bases, the J end lost 6 bases, and 10 bases lay between the germline ends.

This clonotype was counted once. The chain couples TRBV5-1 to TRBJ1-2; D might be TRBD1 (5 bases). CDR3 length equals 15 residues. CDR1 SGHRS and CDR2 YFSETQ come from the germline V gene. Deletions cut 0 bases from V and 6 bases from J, with 15 bases between. The CDR3 here is CASSLEGRNWDGYTF. Here the CDR3 DNA reads TGCGCCAGCAGCTTGGAGGGACGCAACTGGGATGGCTACACCTTC.

The chain recombines TRBV6-5 with TRBJ2-3, with 14 positions matching TRBD2. Germline lookup yields CDR1 MNHEY and CDR2 SVGAGI. V trimming: 2 bases; J trimming: 5 bases; junction bases outside the gene matches: 3. The CDR3 covers 16 residues. DNA for the CDR3: TGTGCCAGCAGTTACCCGACTAGCGGGGGGGTAGATACGCAGTATTTT. Translating it yields CASSYPTSGGVDTQYF.

This clonotype was recorded a few times. The rearrangement links TRBV7-2 to TRBJ1-1; possible D gene TRBD1, 5 bases. The CDR3 spans 15 residues. The germline V and J ends were trimmed by 6 bases and 1 base, with 15 bases remaining between them. Germline V CDR1 and CDR2: SGHTA, FQGNSA. The DNA of the CDR3 is TGTGCCAGCAGTCACAGTCTAGGGGAGAACACTGAAGCTTTCTTT. Protein sequence: CASSHSLGENTEAFF.

The chain couples TRBV20-1 to TRBJ1-5; 7 bases are a match to TRBD1. Germline loops: CDR1 DFQATT, CDR2 SNEGSKA (reference sequence). The junction had 11 bases not matched to a gene; V was cut back by 2 bases and J by 4 bases. CDR3 size: 16 residues. The CDR3 region has the DNA TGCAGTGCTAGACCCCCCGGGACAGATAGGAATCAGCCCCAGCATTTT. Its protein is CSARPPGTDRNQPQHF.

The chain uses TRBV19 and TRBJ1-2; 7 nucleotides match TRBD1. The length of the CDR3 is 15 residues. Looked up from germline, CDR1 is LNHDA and CDR2 is SQIVND (reference sequence). With 3 bases clipped from V and 2 bases from J, the junction kept 6 bases outside the gene matches. As DNA, the CDR3 is TGTGCCAGTAGTATCTCCCAGACAGGGAACTATGGCTACACCTTC. It specifies CASSISQTGNYGYTF.

This clonotype was observed a few times. This CDR3 reads CASSVIPENSNQPQHF. DNA of the CDR3: TGTGCCAGCAGCGTAATACCCGAAAATAGCAATCAGCCCCAGCATTTT. The chain couples TRBV5-5 to TRBJ1-5; the D is unclear. CDR3 length: 16 amino acids. Trimming shortened V by 4 bases and J by 0 bases, and 14 bases separated the two germline ends. Germline V gene data show CDR1 as SGHKS and CDR2 as YYEKEE (reference sequence). The entire variable domain, with the rest obtained from reference TRBV5-5 and TRBJ1-5, is as follows: DAGVTQSPTHLIKTRGQQVTLRCSPISGHKSVSWYQQVLGQGPQFIFQYYEKEERGRGNFPDRFSARQFPNYSSELNVNALLLGDSALYLCASSVIPENSNQPQHFGDGTRLSIL.